Listed below are T cell receptor beta chains from one sample, sequenced in a study of T cell responses to AZD1222 COVID-19 vaccine. The table came from immunoSEQ multiplex PCR; TCRdb's copy has only in-frame clones and leaves some out. Among approximately 180,000 clones listed, around 92% were seen once. Sequences were derived from peripheral blood, sampled on day 0 of AZD1222 vaccination. These TCRs come from an adult in good health. The CDR3 runs from the conserved cysteine through the conserved F or W. Each record gives: D gene, clone size, J gene, V gene, CDR3 DNA, CDR3 protein. A D gene is named only where the DNA matches it firmly. Some rows mark clone size as missing; the rest say once, few, many or name a class of expanded clone.

d_gene: TRBD1
abundance: once
j_gene: TRBJ2-1
v_gene: TRBV5-4
CDR3nt: TGTGCCAGCAGCTGGGGGGGACAGGGGGCCTATGAGCAGTTCTTC
CDR3aa: CASSWGGQGAYEQFF

d_gene: .
abundance: .
j_gene: TRBJ1-1
v_gene: TRBV23-1
CDR3nt: TGCGCCAGCAAGGGACCCATAGGATTGAACACTGAAGCTTTCTTT
CDR3aa: CASKGPIGLNTEAFF

d_gene: TRBD2
abundance: few
j_gene: TRBJ2-7
v_gene: TRBV7-9
CDR3nt: TGTGCCAGCAGCCAACCCGCTAGCGGGAGTGTGTACGAGCAGTACTTC
CDR3aa: CASSQPASGSVYEQYF

d_gene: .
abundance: .
j_gene: TRBJ1-5
v_gene: TRBV4-1
CDR3nt: TGCGCCAGCAGCCCCTCTGGGCTGATCAATCAGCCCCAGCATTTT
CDR3aa: CASSPSGLINQPQHF

d_gene: TRBD1
abundance: .
j_gene: TRBJ2-1
v_gene: TRBV6-1
CDR3nt: TGTGCCAGCAGTGAGATACAGGGGGCGGCCTACAATGAGCAGTTCTTC
CDR3aa: CASSEIQGAAYNEQFF

d_gene: TRBD1
abundance: .
j_gene: TRBJ1-1
v_gene: TRBV7-9
CDR3nt: TGTGCCAGCAGACGGACAGGGAGCACTGAAGCTTTCTTT
CDR3aa: CASRRTGSTEAFF

d_gene: .
abundance: .
j_gene: TRBJ2-6
v_gene: TRBV30
CDR3nt: TGTGCCTGGAGTTCCCGTGCCTCTGGGGCCAACGTCCTGACTTTC
CDR3aa: CAWSSRASGANVLTF

d_gene: .
abundance: .
j_gene: TRBJ2-1
v_gene: TRBV15
CDR3nt: TGTGCCACCAGCACCCGGAGCTTCTACAATGAGCAGTTCTTC
CDR3aa: CATSTRSFYNEQFF

d_gene: TRBD2
abundance: .
j_gene: TRBJ2-1
v_gene: TRBV6-2/TRBV6-3
CDR3nt: TGTGCCAGCAGTTCCGGACTAGCGGGCTTCAATGAGCAGTTCTTC
CDR3aa: CASSSGLAGFNEQFF

d_gene: .
abundance: .
j_gene: TRBJ1-1
v_gene: TRBV5-8
CDR3nt: TGTGCCAGCAGCTTGGGTGAGGGTATTGAAGCTTTCTTT
CDR3aa: CASSLGEGIEAFF

d_gene: .
abundance: .
j_gene: TRBJ1-4
v_gene: TRBV3-1/TRBV3-2
CDR3nt: TGTGCCAGCAGCCCAGGACAGCGCCCTAATGAAAAACTGTTTTTT
CDR3aa: CASSPGQRPNEKLFF

d_gene: .
abundance: few
j_gene: TRBJ2-1
v_gene: TRBV5-4
CDR3nt: TGTGCCAGCAGCAAAGAGAACCAGGCACGGCAGTTCTTC
CDR3aa: CASSKENQARQFF

d_gene: TRBD1
abundance: .
j_gene: TRBJ1-1
v_gene: TRBV25-1
CDR3nt: TGTGCCAGCAGTGAAGGGGACAGACGGTCCACTGAAGCTTTCTTT
CDR3aa: CASSEGDRRSTEAFF

d_gene: .
abundance: .
j_gene: TRBJ2-3
v_gene: TRBV4-2
CDR3nt: TGTGCCAGCAGCCCCCGTGTGGATGGGGATACGCAGTATTTT
CDR3aa: CASSPRVDGDTQYF

d_gene: TRBD1
abundance: .
j_gene: TRBJ1-1
v_gene: TRBV19
CDR3nt: TGTGCCAGTAGTATCGGGACAGGGAAAATGAACACTGAAGCTTTCTTT
CDR3aa: CASSIGTGKMNTEAFF

d_gene: .
abundance: .
j_gene: TRBJ1-1
v_gene: TRBV7-6
CDR3nt: TGTGCCAGCAGCTTGTACGGACACCAGAACACTGAAGCTTTCTTT
CDR3aa: CASSLYGHQNTEAFF

d_gene: .
abundance: once
j_gene: TRBJ2-5
v_gene: TRBV27
CDR3nt: TGTGCCAGCAGTTTAATGGAGACCCAGTACTTC
CDR3aa: CASSLMETQYF

d_gene: .
abundance: .
j_gene: TRBJ2-3
v_gene: TRBV28
CDR3nt: TGTGCCAGCAGTTTTTTAAGGGCAGATACGCAGTATTTT
CDR3aa: CASSFLRADTQYF

d_gene: .
abundance: .
j_gene: TRBJ1-6
v_gene: TRBV4-2
CDR3nt: TGTGCCAGCAGCCAAGAGTTAGCCTTCGGAGGACTGGCCTCACCCCTCCACTTT
CDR3aa: CASSQELAFGGLASPLHF

d_gene: .
abundance: .
j_gene: TRBJ2-7
v_gene: TRBV9
CDR3nt: TGTGCCAGCAGCGGACGGGGGTTGAGCTACGAGCAGTACTTC
CDR3aa: CASSGRGLSYEQYF

d_gene: TRBD2
abundance: .
j_gene: TRBJ2-7
v_gene: TRBV10-3
CDR3nt: TGTGCCGTAACTAGCGGAGGCTCCTACGAGCAGTACTTC
CDR3aa: CAVTSGGSYEQYF

d_gene: .
abundance: .
j_gene: TRBJ1-1
v_gene: TRBV25-1
CDR3nt: TGTGCCAGCAGTGAGGAGGGAACTGAAGCTTTCTTT
CDR3aa: CASSEEGTEAFF

d_gene: TRBD2
abundance: .
j_gene: TRBJ2-1
v_gene: TRBV6-6
CDR3nt: TGTGCCAGCAGTTACGGGACTAGCGGGGTCAATGAGCAGTTCTTC
CDR3aa: CASSYGTSGVNEQFF

d_gene: .
abundance: .
j_gene: TRBJ2-2
v_gene: TRBV5-8
CDR3nt: TGTGCCAGCAGTGCGAGAGAGGGGGGGTACACCGGGGAGCTGTTTTTT
CDR3aa: CASSAREGGYTGELFF

d_gene: .
abundance: .
j_gene: TRBJ1-2
v_gene: TRBV9
CDR3nt: TGTGCCAGCAGCGCACAGACCGGGACATTCGGATATGCGGACTATGGCTACACCTTC
CDR3aa: CASSAQTGTFGYADYGYTF

d_gene: .
abundance: .
j_gene: TRBJ1-3
v_gene: TRBV10-3
CDR3nt: TGTGCCATCAGTGCTCAGTCGGTCACCACCCCCCGAGAGACAACTGGAAACACCATATATTTT
CDR3aa: CAISAQSVTTPRETTGNTIYF

d_gene: .
abundance: .
j_gene: TRBJ1-2
v_gene: TRBV6-4
CDR3nt: TGTGCCAGCAGTGATCCGGAGGGTGGCTACACCTTC
CDR3aa: CASSDPEGGYTF

d_gene: .
abundance: .
j_gene: TRBJ1-5
v_gene: TRBV27
CDR3nt: TGTGCCAGCACCATCCATTGGGGCAGCAATCAGCCCCAGCATTTT
CDR3aa: CASTIHWGSNQPQHF

d_gene: .
abundance: .
j_gene: TRBJ1-6
v_gene: TRBV24-1
CDR3nt: TGTGCCACCAGTGATTTGATTAGTGGGATGAACTTT
CDR3aa: CATSDLISGMNF

d_gene: .
abundance: .
j_gene: TRBJ1-1
v_gene: TRBV30
CDR3nt: TGTGCCTGGAGGGGAGGGGTTGAAGCTTTCTTT
CDR3aa: CAWRGGVEAFF